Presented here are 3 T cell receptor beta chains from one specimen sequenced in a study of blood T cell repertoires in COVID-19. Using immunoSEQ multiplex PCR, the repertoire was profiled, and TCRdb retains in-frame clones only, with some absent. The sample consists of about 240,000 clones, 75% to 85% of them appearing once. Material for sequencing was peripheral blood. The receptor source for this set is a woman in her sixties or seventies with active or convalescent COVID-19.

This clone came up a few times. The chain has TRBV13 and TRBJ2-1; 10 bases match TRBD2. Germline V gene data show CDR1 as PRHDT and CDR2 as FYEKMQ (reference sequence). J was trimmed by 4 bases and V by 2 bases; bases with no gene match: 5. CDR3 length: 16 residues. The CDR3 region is CASSLKRGGLYNEQFF. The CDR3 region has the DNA TGTGCCAGCAGCTTAAAGCGGGGGGGCCTTTACAATGAGCAGTTCTTC.

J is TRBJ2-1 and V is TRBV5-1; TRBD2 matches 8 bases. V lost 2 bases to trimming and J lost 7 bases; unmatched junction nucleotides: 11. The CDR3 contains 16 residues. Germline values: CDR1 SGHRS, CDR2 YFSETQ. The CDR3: CASSLRGEGLGNEQFF. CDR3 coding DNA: TGCGCCAGCAGCTTAAGGGGGGAGGGACTAGGGAATGAGCAGTTCTTC.

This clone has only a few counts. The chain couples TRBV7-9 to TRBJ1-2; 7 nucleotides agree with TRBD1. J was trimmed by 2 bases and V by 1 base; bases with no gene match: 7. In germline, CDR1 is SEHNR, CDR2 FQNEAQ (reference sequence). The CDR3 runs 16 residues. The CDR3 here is CASSLGGTASNYGYTF. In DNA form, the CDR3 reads TGTGCCAGCAGCTTAGGTGGGACAGCCTCAAACTATGGCTACACCTTC. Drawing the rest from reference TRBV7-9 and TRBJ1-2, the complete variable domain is DTGVSQNPRHKITKRGQNVTFRCDPISEHNRLYWYRQTLGQGPEFLTYFQNEAQLEKSRLLSDRFSAERPKGSFSTLEIQRTEQGDSAMYLCASSLGGTASNYGYTFGSGTRLTVV.